The 8 T cell receptor beta chains reported below all come from one sample, sequenced in a study of T cell clones after liver transplantation. Generated by immunoSEQ multiplex PCR, the TCRdb table keeps only in-frame clones and is missing some. The sample lists fewer than 85,000 clones; approximately 87% were seen once. The sample here was CD4+ T cells from blood, taken at the 22-month timepoint. These receptors were taken from a human patient who received a liver transplant. The graft donor may have contributed some T cells.

The rearrangement joins TRBV30 to TRBJ2-2; D unclear. Looked up from germline, CDR1 is GTSNPN and CDR2 is SVGIG (reference sequence). This CDR3 is 13 amino acids long. V was clipped by 4 bases and J by 7 bases, with 13 bases between them. The CDR3 spells CAWTGFGDGELFF. In nucleotides, the CDR3 is TGTGCCTGGACGGGTTTCGGAGACGGGGAGCTGTTTTTT.

This chain uses TRBV7-8 with TRBJ2-5, with TRBD2 as a possible D gene (6 bases). V lost 0 bases to trimming and J lost 3 bases, with 17 bases between them. This CDR3 comprises 17 residues. Germline V gene lookup returns CDR1 SGHVS and CDR2 FQNEAQ. CDR3 bases: TGTGCCAGCAGCTTAGCGTCCGACCCGTGGGGGGAAGAGACCCAGTACTTC. It specifies CASSLASDPWGEETQYF.

This clone was seen a handful of times. CDR3 residues: CASSFRTGGDTQYF. DNA of the CDR3: TGTGCCAGCAGCTTTAGGACAGGGGGAGATACGCAGTATTTT. The chain is built from TRBV7-2 and TRBJ2-3; TRBD1 agrees at 10 bases. The CDR3 loop spans 14 amino acids. V trimming: 3 bases; J trimming: 5 bases; junction bases outside the gene matches: 2. Germline lookup yields CDR1 SGHTA and CDR2 FQGNSA. Combining the CDR3 with reference TRBV7-2 and TRBJ2-3 gives the whole variable domain GAGVSQSPSNKVTEKGKDVELRCDPISGHTALYWYRQSLGQGLEFLIYFQGNSAPDKSGLPSDRFSAERTGGSVSTLTIQRTQQEDSAVYLCASSFRTGGDTQYFGPGTRLTVL.

V and J are TRBV11-2 and TRBJ2-5; 11 nucleotides align to TRBD2. Germline CDR1 is SGHAT and CDR2 is FQNNGV. V shed 4 bases, J shed 5 bases, and the junction held 3 bases outside the gene matches. The CDR3 runs to 14 residues. The CDR3 loop is CASSSSGGYETQYF. CDR3 DNA: TGTGCCAGCAGCTCTAGCGGGGGGTACGAGACCCAGTACTTC.

The V gene is TRBV5-1, the J gene TRBJ2-6; D may be TRBD1 (5 bases). Looked up from germline, CDR1 is SGHRS and CDR2 is YFSETQ. With 2 bases removed from V and 3 bases from J, the gap between germline ends came to 15 bases. This CDR3 is 17 amino acids long. CDR3 in amino acids: CASSLTGEIFGANVLTF. CDR3 nucleotide sequence: TGCGCCAGCAGCTTAACAGGAGAAATCTTTGGGGCCAACGTCCTGACTTTC.

The rearrangement uses TRBV6-6 and TRBJ1-3, with D tentatively TRBD1 (6 bases). The CDR3 length is 16 residues. Trimming shortened V by 5 bases and J by 0 bases, and 14 bases separated the two germline ends. Germline CDR1 and CDR2: MNHNY and SVGAGI (reference sequence). In DNA, the CDR3 is TGTGCCAGCAGTATTACAGGGCCGAGCTCTGGAAACACCATATATTTT. Protein sequence: CASSITGPSSGNTIYF.

This clone was detected a few times. The V gene is TRBV19, the J gene TRBJ1-5, with D unresolved. The germline V gene encodes CDR1 LNHDA and CDR2 SQIVND (reference sequence). This CDR3 region has 15 residues. Between the trimmed V and J ends, which lost 4 bases and 3 bases, there was a span of 13 bases. The CDR3 nucleotides read TGTGCCAGTAGTAGAGGTTCGGGGAACAATCAGCCCCAGCATTTT. Encoded protein: CASSRGSGNNQPQHF.

V and J are TRBV9 and TRBJ2-7; the D is unclear. The germline V and J ends were trimmed by 4 bases and 2 bases, with 7 bases remaining between them. There are 12 residues in the CDR3. CDR1 and CDR2 from the germline V gene are SGDLS and YYNGEE. In DNA form, the CDR3 reads TGTGCCAGCAGCAGGAGTGCCTACGAGCAGTACTTC. Encoded protein: CASSRSAYEQYF.